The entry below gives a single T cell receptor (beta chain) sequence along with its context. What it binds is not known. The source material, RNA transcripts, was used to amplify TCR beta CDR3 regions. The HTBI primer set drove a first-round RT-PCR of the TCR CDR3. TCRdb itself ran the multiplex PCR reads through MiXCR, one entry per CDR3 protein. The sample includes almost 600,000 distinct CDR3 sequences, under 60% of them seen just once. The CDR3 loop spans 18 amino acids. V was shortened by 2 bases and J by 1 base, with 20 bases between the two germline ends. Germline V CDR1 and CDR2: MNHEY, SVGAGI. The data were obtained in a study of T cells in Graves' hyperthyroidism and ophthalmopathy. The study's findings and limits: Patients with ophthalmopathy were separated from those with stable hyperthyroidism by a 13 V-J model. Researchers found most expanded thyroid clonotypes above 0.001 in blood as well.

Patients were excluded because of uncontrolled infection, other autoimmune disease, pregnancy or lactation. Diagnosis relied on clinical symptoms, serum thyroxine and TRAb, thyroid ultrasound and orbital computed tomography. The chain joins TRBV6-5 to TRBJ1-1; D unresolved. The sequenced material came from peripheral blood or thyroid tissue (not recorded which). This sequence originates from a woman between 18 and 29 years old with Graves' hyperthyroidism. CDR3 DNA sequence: TGTGCCAGCAGTTACCCCTTGAGGTCGAGACACTCGAACACTGAAGCTTTCTTT. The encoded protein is CASSYPLRSRHSNTEAFF.